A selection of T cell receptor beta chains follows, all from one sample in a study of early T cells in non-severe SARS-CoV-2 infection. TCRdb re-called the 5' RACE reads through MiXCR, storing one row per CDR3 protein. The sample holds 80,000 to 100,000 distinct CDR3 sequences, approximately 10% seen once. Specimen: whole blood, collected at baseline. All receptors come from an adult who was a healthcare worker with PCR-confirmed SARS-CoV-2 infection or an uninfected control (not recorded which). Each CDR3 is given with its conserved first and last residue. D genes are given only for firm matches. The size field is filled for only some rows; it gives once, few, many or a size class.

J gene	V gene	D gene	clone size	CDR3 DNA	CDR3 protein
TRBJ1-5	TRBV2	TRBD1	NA	TGTGCCAGCAGTCCGGACAGGGAGAGCAATCAGCCCCAGCATTTT	CASSPDRESNQPQHF
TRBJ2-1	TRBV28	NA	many	TGTGCCAGCAGGCTAGGGGGCCGGGACTATTGGTTCTTC	CASRLGGRDYWFF
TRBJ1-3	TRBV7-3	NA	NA	TGTGCCAGCAGCTTAAATGCGGAAAACACCATATATTTT	CASSLNAENTIYF
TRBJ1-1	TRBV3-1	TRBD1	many	TGTGCCAGCAGCCCCTGGACAGGGGGGAACACTGAAGCTTTCTTT	CASSPWTGGNTEAFF
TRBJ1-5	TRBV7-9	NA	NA	TGTGCCAGCAGCTTTTCACTGGCATGGGGAAGCTCTCAGCCCCAGCATTTT	CASSFSLAWGSSQPQHF
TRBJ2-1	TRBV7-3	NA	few	TGTGCCAGCAGCCTAAAACCCGTCGTCTCTAGGACCTCCTACAATGAGCAGTTCTTC	CASSLKPVVSRTSYNEQFF
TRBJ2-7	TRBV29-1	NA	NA	TGCAGCGTCAAGGCGGTCAGGTCCTACGAGCAGTACTTC	CSVKAVRSYEQYF
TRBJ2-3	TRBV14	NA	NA	TGTGCCAGCAGAGCCCAAGGGGATACGCAGTATTTT	CASRAQGDTQYF
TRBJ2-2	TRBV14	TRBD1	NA	TGTGCCAGCAGCCGAGACAGGGCAACGAACACCGGGGAGCTGTTTTTT	CASSRDRATNTGELFF
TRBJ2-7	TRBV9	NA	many	TGTGCCAGCAGCGTCGATCCCGGAAGCTCCTACGAGCAGTACTTC	CASSVDPGSSYEQYF
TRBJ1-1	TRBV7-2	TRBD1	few	TGTGCCAGCAGCCTCAGGGGGCGAGCTGAAGCTTTCTTT	CASSLRGRAEAFF
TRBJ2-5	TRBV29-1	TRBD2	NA	TGCAGCGTTGAGGGACTAGCGGGAGGTGGAGAGACCCAGTACTTC	CSVEGLAGGGETQYF
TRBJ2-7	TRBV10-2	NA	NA	TGCGCCAGCAACCCGGGGAACTACGAGCAGTACTTC	CASNPGNYEQYF
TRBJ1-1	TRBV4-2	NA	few	TGTGCCAGCAGCCAAGACCTGGGGTATGAAGCTTTCTTT	CASSQDLGYEAFF
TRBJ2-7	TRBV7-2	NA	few	TGTGCCAGCAGCTTAGTAACAGCGCTCTACGAGCAGTACTTC	CASSLVTALYEQYF
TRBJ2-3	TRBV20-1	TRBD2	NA	TGCAGTGCCCTCGATGCTCGACTAGCGGGAGAGGTAGATACGCAGTATTTT	CSALDARLAGEVDTQYF
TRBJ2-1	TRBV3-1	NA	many	TGTGCCAGCAGCCGCCCCCCAGCTGTGAATGAGCAGTTCTTC	CASSRPPAVNEQFF
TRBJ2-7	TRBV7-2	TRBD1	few	TGTGCCAGCAGCATCGGACAGGGGGCCTACGAGCAGTACTTC	CASSIGQGAYEQYF
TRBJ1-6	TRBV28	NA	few	TGTGCCAGCAGTTCGACAGTGCGAACGCCCCTCCACTTT	CASSSTVRTPLHF
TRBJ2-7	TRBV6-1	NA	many	TGTGCCAGCAGTGAAGCTCCCGGTGGTGGTCAGCAGTACTTC	CASSEAPGGGQQYF
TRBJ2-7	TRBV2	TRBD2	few	TGTGCCAGCAGTGACTGGGGGCGGGAGGGCCGTACCTACGAGCAGTACTTC	CASSDWGREGRTYEQYF
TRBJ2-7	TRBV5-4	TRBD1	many	TGTGCCAGCAGCTCGCCCGGACAGGGAGAAAAGGACGAGCAGTACTTC	CASSSPGQGEKDEQYF
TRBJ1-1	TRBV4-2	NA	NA	TGTGCCAGCAGCCCATCGGTGGGGATGAACACTGAAGCTTTCTTT	CASSPSVGMNTEAFF
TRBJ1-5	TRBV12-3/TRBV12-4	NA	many	TGTGCCAGCAGTCGACAGTACGACTCCCTCCGGGTCGATCAGCCCCAGCATTTT	CASSRQYDSLRVDQPQHF
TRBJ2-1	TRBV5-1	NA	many	TGCGCCAGCAGCCTTCCCGGCTTTGACCTTGATGAGCAGTTCTTC	CASSLPGFDLDEQFF
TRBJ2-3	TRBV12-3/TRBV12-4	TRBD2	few	TGTGCCAGCACCATAGCGGGCAGGCCAGATACGCAGTATTTT	CASTIAGRPDTQYF
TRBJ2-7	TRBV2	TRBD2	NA	TGTGCCAGCCAGAGCGGGAACACCTACGAGCAGTACTTC	CASQSGNTYEQYF
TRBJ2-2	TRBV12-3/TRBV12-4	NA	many	TGTGCCAGCAGTCCCGTAGGAGACCGCACCGGGGAGCTGTTTTTT	CASSPVGDRTGELFF
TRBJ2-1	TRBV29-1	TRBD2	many	TGCAGCGTTGAAGAAGGTCTAGCGGTAAGTGAGCAGTTCTTC	CSVEEGLAVSEQFF
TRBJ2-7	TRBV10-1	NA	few	TGCGCCAGCAATGCCGGAGGGGCAGGGGGATGGTACGAGCAGTACTTC	CASNAGGAGGWYEQYF
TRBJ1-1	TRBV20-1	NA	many	TGCAGTGCTACCGGTCTTCCACAAGTGGGCTACACTGAAGCTTTCTTT	CSATGLPQVGYTEAFF
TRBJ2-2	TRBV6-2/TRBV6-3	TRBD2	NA	TGTGCCAGCAGTTACAGAGCGGGAACCGGGGAGCTGTTTTTT	CASSYRAGTGELFF
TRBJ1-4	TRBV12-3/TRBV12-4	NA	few	TGTGCCAGCAGTTTAGGGACAGTTGCAACTAATGAAAAACTGTTTTTT	CASSLGTVATNEKLFF